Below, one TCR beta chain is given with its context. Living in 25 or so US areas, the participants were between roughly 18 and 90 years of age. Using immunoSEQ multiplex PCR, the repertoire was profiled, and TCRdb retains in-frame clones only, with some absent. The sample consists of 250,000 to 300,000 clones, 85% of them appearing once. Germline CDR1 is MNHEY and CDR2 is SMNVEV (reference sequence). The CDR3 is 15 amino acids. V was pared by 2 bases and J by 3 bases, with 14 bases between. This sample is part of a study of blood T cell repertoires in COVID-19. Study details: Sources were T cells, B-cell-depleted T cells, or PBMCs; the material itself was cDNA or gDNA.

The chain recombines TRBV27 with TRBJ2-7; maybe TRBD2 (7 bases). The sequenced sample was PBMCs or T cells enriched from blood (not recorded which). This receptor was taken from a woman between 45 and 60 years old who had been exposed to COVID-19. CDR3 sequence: CASSLRGGASYEQYF. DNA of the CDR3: TGTGCCAGCAGTTTAAGGGGGGGAGCGAGCTACGAGCAGTACTTC.